The 30 T cell receptor beta chains given below trace back to one sample, sequenced in a study of T cells in Graves' hyperthyroidism and ophthalmopathy (dated by TCRdb to about 2019). Library construction relied on multiplex PCR. Sequencing was carried out with an Illumina HiSeq 2000. Amplification of TCR beta CDR3 regions was carried out from RNA transcripts. For the first round of RT-PCR on the TCR CDR3, the HTBI primer set was used together with the Qiagen OneStep RT-PCR kit. TCRdb redid the processing of the public reads, applying fastp at Q25 and MiXCR, and retained in-frame beta chains. Every distinct CDR3 protein forms one entry, paired with its most common genes and DNA. This sample lists hundreds of thousands of distinct CDR3 sequences; 22% were detected once. The ten most abundant clones make up approximately 60% of the sample. Sequencing used blood. The source of these receptors is a man aged 25 to 40 with Graves' ophthalmopathy.

This clonotype was seen a handful of times. V and J are TRBV20-1 and TRBJ1-3; 7 nucleotides match TRBD1. This CDR3 comprises 14 residues. The V gene end was trimmed by 3 bases and the J gene end by 4 bases; junction bases not matched to a gene: 6. Germline CDR1 is DFQATT and CDR2 is SNEGSKA (reference sequence). The CDR3: CSASAQGRGNTIYF. The CDR3 nucleotides read TGCAGTGCTAGCGCACAGGGGAGGGGAAACACCATATATTTT.

The genes are TRBV5-1 and TRBJ1-2, with TRBD1 as a possible D gene (6 bases). V was pared by 4 bases and J by 4 bases, with 14 bases between. The V gene's germline CDR1 is SGHRS and CDR2 YFSETQ. CDR3 length: 14 amino acids. CDR3 protein: CASSLSGGSYGYTF. The CDR3 DNA follows: TGCGCCAGCAGCCTCTCCGGGGGCAGCTATGGCTACACCTTC.

Regarding this clonotype: This clone may be a read error of a much larger clone one base away. The CDR3 region has the DNA TGTGCCAGCAGCTTAGCGCCGGCCGAAAACATTCAGTACTTC. As protein: CASSLAPAENIQYF. The genes are TRBV7-2 and TRBJ2-4; D remains ambiguous. V dropped 0 bases and J dropped 5 bases, with 8 bases sitting between them. Germline V gives CDR1 SGHTA, CDR2 FQGNSA. This CDR3 has 14 residues.

This clonotype came up many times. The chain employs TRBV18 and TRBJ1-2; D call uncertain. Per the germline V gene, CDR1 is KGHSH and CDR2 is LQKENI. Deletions cut 2 bases from V and 8 bases from J, with 12 bases between. This CDR3 is built from 13 residues. The CDR3 DNA is TGTGCCAGCTCACCAGGCAGGCTCCCCGGCTACACCTTC. Translated: CASSPGRLPGYTF.

Concerning this clonotype itself: This may stem from a read error, because a much larger clone lies one nucleotide away. CDR3 amino acids: CASTAWRVSYEQYF. The CDR3 DNA sequence: TGTGCCAGCACCGCCTGGAGGGTGTCCTACGAGCAGTACTTC. The V and J genes are TRBV28 and TRBJ2-7, with a possible D match to TRBD2 (6 bases). The CDR3 extends over 14 amino acids. Germline V lookup: CDR1 MDHEN, CDR2 SYDVKM. Between the trimmed V and J ends, which lost 7 bases and 1 base, there was a span of 14 bases. Full variable domain (outside the CDR3, taken from reference TRBV28 and TRBJ2-7): DVKVTQSSRYLVKRTGEKVFLECVQDMDHENMFWYRQDPGLGLRLIYFSYDVKMKEKGDIPEGYSVSREKKERFSLILESASTNQTSMYLCASTAWRVSYEQYFGPGTRLTVT.

The gene calls are TRBV20-1 and TRBJ2-1; 14 bases fit TRBD2. The CDR3 sequence is 16 residues long. Germline CDR1 reads DFQATT; CDR2 reads SNEGSKA (reference sequence). V lost 3 bases, J lost 4 bases, and 5 bases stayed unmatched. The CDR3 loop is CSARPGTSGSYNEQFF. The CDR3 DNA reads as TGCAGTGCTAGGCCGGGGACTAGCGGGAGTTACAATGAGCAGTTCTTC.

At least ten counts were recorded for this clonotype. The chain employs TRBV20-1 and TRBJ2-7; the D gene is possibly TRBD2 (6 bases). The CDR3 extends over 13 amino acids. V was shortened by 5 bases and J by 3 bases, with 14 bases between the two germline ends. Germline values: CDR1 DFQATT, CDR2 SNEGSKA (reference sequence). CDR3 nucleotide sequence: TGCAGTGCTGGATCGACTAGGAACTACGAGCAGTACTTC. Its protein is CSAGSTRNYEQYF.

This CDR3 reads CASSYGEGSGSTDTQYF. The CDR3 coding sequence is TGTGCCAGCAGTTACGGTGAGGGGAGCGGGAGCACAGATACGCAGTATTTT. The rearrangement links TRBV6-9 to TRBJ2-3, with D perhaps matching TRBD2 (6 bases). This CDR3 has 17 amino acids. Germline V CDR1 and CDR2: MNHGY, SVAAGI. Between the trimmed V and J ends, which lost 3 bases and 0 bases, there was a span of 16 bases.

This clonotype was counted between two and nine times. The chain couples TRBV29-1 to TRBJ2-2; D is perhaps TRBD1 or TRBD2 (5 bases each). The germline V gene encodes CDR1 SQVTM and CDR2 ANQGSEA. Deletions cut 4 bases from V and 6 bases from J, with 15 bases between. The CDR3 loop spans 14 amino acids. The CDR3 DNA reads as TGCAGCGTTGGAGGGGCCGGCAAAGCCGGGGAGCTGTTTTTT. It yields the protein CSVGGAGKAGELFF.

The V and J genes are TRBV20-1 and TRBJ2-1, with TRBD2 matching over 11 bases. The CDR3 has 18 amino acids. Germline V lookup: CDR1 DFQATT, CDR2 SNEGSKA (reference sequence). V was pared by 0 bases and J by 4 bases, with 11 bases of the junction left unmatched. As DNA, the CDR3 is TGCAGTGCTAGAGACAACCCACTAGCGGGAGCTGGTTACAATGAGCAGTTCTTC. This gives the protein CSARDNPLAGAGYNEQFF.

This clonotype was picked up a small number of times. The gene calls are TRBV3-1 and TRBJ2-1, with a tentative D call TRBD2 (5 bases). The CDR3 is 15 residues long. The germline V gene has CDR1 LGHDT and CDR2 YNNKEL (reference sequence). The V end was cut by 3 bases, the J end by 2 bases, with 11 bases between. As DNA, the CDR3 is TGTGCCAGCAGCCACCTGGACTCTACCTACAATGAGCAGTTCTTC. This sequence encodes CASSHLDSTYNEQFF.

The rearrangement links TRBV28 to TRBJ1-2, with D hard to call. The V gene lost 1 base and the J gene lost 8 bases, with 11 bases spanning the gap. The CDR3 is 13 residues long. CDR1 is MDHEN, CDR2 SYDVKM, per germline. For the CDR3, the DNA is TGTGCCAGCAGTTTATCCGGGATAGGGGGCTACACCTTC. This gives the protein CASSLSGIGGYTF.

This clonotype was found a few times. The rearrangement joins TRBV15 to TRBJ2-1; D is perhaps TRBD1 (5 bases). The CDR3 is 14 residues long. V was cut by 3 bases and J by 6 bases, with 12 bases left in between. Germline lookup yields CDR1 LNHNV and CDR2 YYDKDF (reference sequence). The CDR3 DNA follows: TGTGCCACCAGCAGCTACCAAGGGGCCAATGAGCAGTTCTTC. As protein: CATSSYQGANEQFF.

The genes are TRBV5-6 and TRBJ1-2; 9 nucleotides match TRBD1. From germline, CDR1 is SGHDT and CDR2 YYEEEE. With 5 bases clipped from V and 4 bases from J, the junction kept 3 bases outside the gene matches. This CDR3 is built from 13 residues. The DNA of the CDR3 is TGTGCCAGCAGGAGGGACAGGGTCTATGGCTACACCTTC. The encoded protein is CASRRDRVYGYTF.

J is TRBJ2-2 and V is TRBV20-1, with D tentatively TRBD1 (7 bases). The CDR3 has 14 residues. Trimming took off 5 bases at V and 2 bases at J, with 12 bases between the two ends. CDR1 and CDR2 from the germline V gene are DFQATT and SNEGSKA (reference sequence). Here the CDR3 reads CSAGGTVNTGELFF. The CDR3 DNA reads TGCAGTGCTGGCGGGACAGTTAACACCGGGGAGCTGTTTTTT.

The V and J genes are TRBV4-1 and TRBJ2-2; D tentatively reads TRBD1 or TRBD2 (6 bases each). This CDR3 is built from 17 residues. Germline V gives CDR1 MGHRA, CDR2 YSYEKL. V was shortened by 0 bases and J by 0 bases, with 11 bases between the two germline ends. This chain's CDR3 is CASSQDGRGANTGELFF. As DNA, the CDR3 is TGCGCCAGCAGCCAAGATGGAAGGGGGGCGAACACCGGGGAGCTGTTTTTT.

This clonotype has a count of ten or more. This rearrangement joins TRBV18 to TRBJ2-7, with unresolved D. Germline V CDR1 and CDR2: KGHSH, LQKENI. Trimming removed 0 bases at V and 5 bases at J, with 5 bases between. This CDR3 has 12 amino acids. In DNA form, the CDR3 reads TGTGCCAGCTCACCACCAGGGAACGAGCAGTACTTC. Translation: CASSPPGNEQYF.

This clonotype was seen a few times. This sequence joins TRBV6-4 and TRBJ1-4, with no clear D. The CDR3 is made up of 15 amino acids. CDR1 and CDR2 (germline): MRHNA, SNTAGT. With 7 bases removed from V and 2 bases from J, the gap between germline ends came to 14 bases. CDR3 nucleotides: TGTGCCAGCACCGAGCGGGTTTCTACTAATGAAAAACTGTTTTTT. This codes for CASTERVSTNEKLFF.

This chain links TRBV6-1 with TRBJ1-5, with 7 bases aligning to TRBD1. With V trimmed by 11 bases and J by 1 base, 8 bases remained unmatched. The CDR3 runs 14 residues. CDR1 and CDR2 (germline): MNHNS, SASEGT. The CDR3 region has the DNA TGTGCCGTTGGGGAGGGGGCAAGCAATCAGCCCCAGCATTTT. Translation: CAVGEGASNQPQHF.

The rearrangement uses TRBV20-1 and TRBJ2-7; 10 bases are a match to TRBD2. Germline trimming cut 1 base from V and 3 bases from J; bases unmatched to any gene: 6. This CDR3 comprises 15 residues. Germline loops: CDR1 DFQATT, CDR2 SNEGSKA (reference sequence). The CDR3 nucleotides are TGCAGTGCTAGAGCAATAGCGGGAGGACGCTACGAGCAGTACTTC. Its protein is CSARAIAGGRYEQYF.

The V gene is TRBV5-1, the J gene TRBJ1-4; no clear D. V lost 5 bases and J 1 base, leaving 6 bases between the germline ends. The germline CDR1 and CDR2 sequences are SGHRS and YFSETQ. This CDR3 spans 13 amino acids. Here the CDR3 reads CASRGETNEKLFF. For the CDR3, the DNA is TGCGCCAGCAGAGGCGAAACTAATGAAAAACTGTTTTTT.

This clonotype appeared many times. The chain links TRBV11-2 to TRBJ1-1; D is possibly TRBD1 (5 bases). The CDR3 loop spans 15 amino acids. CDR1 SGHAT and CDR2 FQNNGV come from the germline V gene. Trimming removed 5 bases at V and 4 bases at J, with 17 bases between. The CDR3 is CASSQTWDRGTEAFF. CDR3 nucleotides: TGTGCCAGCAGCCAGACATGGGACCGGGGCACTGAAGCTTTCTTT.

Remarks on this clonotype: A much larger clone differs by one base, so this may be a read error. This chain links TRBV3-1 with TRBJ2-5; D gene uncertain. CDR3 length equals 16 residues. Germline V gives CDR1 LGHDT, CDR2 YNNKEL (reference sequence). The DNA for the CDR3 is TGTACCAGCAGCCAAGATCTACTCGGACGGTGGGAGACCCAGTACTTC. The encoded protein is CTSSQDLLGRWETQYF.

This clonotype was picked up many times. The V call is TRBV28, the J call TRBJ2-3; the match to TRBD2 covers 11 bases. Germline V gives CDR1 MDHEN, CDR2 SYDVKM. The CDR3 loop spans 15 amino acids. Unmatched junction bases numbered 8, after V lost 7 bases and J lost 5 bases. CDR3 nucleotides: TGTGCCAGCAAGGGGACTAGCGGTTCAATAGATACGCAGTATTTT. It is translated as CASKGTSGSIDTQYF.

The CDR3 DNA follows: TGTGCCAGCAGCCCCTTCCGAGTACCCCTCTACGAGCAGTACTTC. This codes for CASSPFRVPLYEQYF. The chain is built from TRBV6-2 or TRBV6-3 and TRBJ2-7; D gene ambiguous. With 6 bases removed from V and 3 bases from J, the gap between germline ends came to 18 bases. CDR3 size: 15 residues. Germline V CDR1 and CDR2: MNHEY, SVGEGT.

As for this clonotype: Sequence at one end of the junction differs from germline and may be a read error. The chain carries TRBV11-2 and TRBJ1-2; 9 nucleotides match TRBD1. CDR1 SGHAT and CDR2 FQNNGV come from the germline V gene. This CDR3 has 15 amino acids. The CDR3 DNA follows: TGTGCCAGCGGCACTTATCGGGGACAGGGAGATGGCTGCACCTTC. The encoded protein is CASGTYRGQGDGCTF.

Regarding this clonotype: This sequence may be a read error, since a much larger clone differs from it by one base. V and J are TRBV28 and TRBJ2-3; no definite D call. Deletions cut 5 bases from V and 0 bases from J, with 12 bases between. From germline, CDR1 is MDHEN and CDR2 SYDVKM. The CDR3 is 15 amino acids. This CDR3 is CASSQDGSSTDTQYF. CDR3 in DNA: TGTGCCAGCAGTCAGGACGGATCTAGCACAGATACGCAGTATTTT.

This clonotype was seen many times. The genes are TRBV2 and TRBJ2-3; 8 positions agree with TRBD2. CDR3 length: 14 amino acids. V shed 8 bases and J 2 bases; nucleotides not matched to a gene: 6. Germline V gene sequence: CDR1 SNHLY, CDR2 FYNNEI. The CDR3: CASQVAGTTDTQYF. The CDR3 DNA reads TGTGCCAGCCAGGTAGCGGGGACCACAGATACGCAGTATTTT. Complete variable domain (other parts from reference TRBV2 and TRBJ2-3): EPEVTQTPSHQVTQMGQEVILRCVPISNHLYFYWYRQILGQKVEFLVSFYNNEISEKSEIFDDQFSVERPDGSNFTLKIRSTKLEDSAMYFCASQVAGTTDTQYFGPGTRLTVL.

This clonotype appeared many times. The chain carries TRBV5-6 and TRBJ2-7, with D possibly being TRBD1 (5 bases). The V end was cut by 1 base, the J end by 1 base, with 9 bases between. The germline V gene has CDR1 SGHDT and CDR2 YYEEEE. The CDR3 is made up of 14 amino acids. The CDR3 here is CASSLKPGSYEQYF. Here the CDR3 DNA reads TGTGCCAGCAGCTTGAAGCCAGGGTCCTACGAGCAGTACTTC.

This clonotype came up a few times. This rearrangement joins TRBV3-1 to TRBJ1-5; 7 bases are a match to TRBD1. V lost 4 bases and J lost 6; bases outside the gene matches: 6. The CDR3 contains 14 residues. Germline loops: CDR1 LGHDT, CDR2 YNNKEL (reference sequence). The CDR3 here is CASSRTGVVQPQHF. CDR3 sequence (DNA): TGTGCCAGCAGCCGAACAGGGGTAGTTCAGCCCCAGCATTTT.